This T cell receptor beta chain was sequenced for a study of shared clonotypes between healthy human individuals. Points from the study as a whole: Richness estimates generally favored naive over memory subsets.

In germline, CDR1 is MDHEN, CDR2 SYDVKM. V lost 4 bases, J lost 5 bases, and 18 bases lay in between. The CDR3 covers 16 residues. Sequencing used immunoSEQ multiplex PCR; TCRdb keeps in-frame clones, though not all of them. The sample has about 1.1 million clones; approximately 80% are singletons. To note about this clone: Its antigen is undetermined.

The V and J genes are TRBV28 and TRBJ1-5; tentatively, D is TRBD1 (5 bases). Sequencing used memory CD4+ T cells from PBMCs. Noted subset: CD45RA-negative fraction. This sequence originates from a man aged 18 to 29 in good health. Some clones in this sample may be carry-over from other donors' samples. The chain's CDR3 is CASSSRPTVSDQPQHF. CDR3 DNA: TGTGCCAGCAGTTCCCGCCCGACAGTCTCCGATCAGCCCCAGCATTTT.